These T cell receptor beta chains were read from a single sample in a study of cytomegalovirus exposure and HLA in healthy donors. Sequencing used immunoSEQ multiplex PCR; TCRdb keeps in-frame clones, though not all of them. The sample holds 130,000 or so clones, less than 90% seen once. The sequenced sample consisted of PBMCs. These TCRs come from a man aged 40-49 years in good health and CMV-seronegative. Each CDR3 is given with its conserved first and last residue. D genes are given only for firm matches. Where a row states a size, it is once, few, many or the class of an expanded clone; other rows omit it.

abundance: .; d_gene: TRBD2; v_gene: TRBV29-1; j_gene: TRBJ2-3; CDR3aa: CSVFSGSTDTQYF; CDR3nt: TGCAGCGTATTTAGCGGGAGCACAGATACGCAGTATTTT
abundance: .; d_gene: .; v_gene: TRBV4-3; j_gene: TRBJ2-7; CDR3aa: CASSQPSLDKARLGEQYF; CDR3nt: TGCGCCAGCAGCCAGCCCAGCCTGGACAAGGCAAGGCTCGGCGAGCAGTACTTC
abundance: .; d_gene: TRBD1; v_gene: TRBV7-9; j_gene: TRBJ1-6; CDR3aa: CASSLELTGANSPLHF; CDR3nt: TGTGCCAGCAGCTTAGAACTGACAGGGGCGAATTCACCCCTCCACTTT
abundance: .; d_gene: TRBD1; v_gene: TRBV28; j_gene: TRBJ2-3; CDR3aa: CASSSIQGNTQYF; CDR3nt: TGTGCCAGCAGTTCGATACAGGGGAATACGCAGTATTTT
abundance: .; d_gene: .; v_gene: TRBV5-1; j_gene: TRBJ2-1; CDR3aa: CASSEGQGPTRFYNEQFF; CDR3nt: TGCGCCAGCAGCGAGGGGCAGGGGCCAACACGATTTTACAATGAGCAGTTCTTC
abundance: .; d_gene: .; v_gene: TRBV6-6; j_gene: TRBJ2-3; CDR3aa: CASSYPPGRGGDTQYF; CDR3nt: TGTGCCAGCAGTTACCCACCGGGCCGAGGAGGAGATACGCAGTATTTT
abundance: .; d_gene: .; v_gene: TRBV5-1; j_gene: TRBJ1-5; CDR3aa: CASSQRPGNQPQHF; CDR3nt: TGCGCCAGCAGCCAAAGGCCAGGGAATCAGCCCCAGCATTTT
abundance: .; d_gene: TRBD2; v_gene: TRBV30; j_gene: TRBJ2-3; CDR3aa: CAWSGGEGTSGRGDTQYF; CDR3nt: TGTGCCTGGAGTGGGGGGGAGGGGACTAGCGGGAGAGGGGATACGCAGTATTTT
abundance: .; d_gene: .; v_gene: TRBV2; j_gene: TRBJ2-2; CDR3aa: CASSERSRNTGELFF; CDR3nt: TGTGCCAGCAGTGAAAGGAGCAGAAACACCGGGGAGCTGTTTTTT
abundance: .; d_gene: TRBD1; v_gene: TRBV23-1; j_gene: TRBJ2-5; CDR3aa: CASSPTRDRYF; CDR3nt: TGCGCCAGCAGTCCCACCCGGGACAGGTACTTC
abundance: once; d_gene: .; v_gene: TRBV7-9; j_gene: TRBJ2-3; CDR3aa: CASTELVSLSDTQYF; CDR3nt: TGTGCCAGCACCGAGCTTGTATCTCTCTCAGATACGCAGTATTTT
abundance: few; d_gene: .; v_gene: TRBV27; j_gene: TRBJ2-7; CDR3aa: CASSWGGREQYF; CDR3nt: TGTGCCAGCAGTTGGGGGGGCCGCGAGCAGTACTTC
abundance: .; d_gene: TRBD1; v_gene: TRBV11-2; j_gene: TRBJ1-3; CDR3aa: CASSLRQGASGNTIYF; CDR3nt: TGTGCCAGCAGCTTGAGACAGGGCGCCTCTGGAAACACCATATATTTT
abundance: .; d_gene: TRBD2; v_gene: TRBV7-9; j_gene: TRBJ2-7; CDR3aa: CSSDQFRDYYYEQYF; CDR3nt: TGTTCCAGCGACCAGTTTAGGGACTACTACTACGAGCAGTACTTC
abundance: .; d_gene: .; v_gene: TRBV5-6; j_gene: TRBJ1-4; CDR3aa: CASSLYGVEKLFF; CDR3nt: TGTGCCAGCAGCTTGTACGGGGTTGAAAAACTGTTTTTT
abundance: .; d_gene: .; v_gene: TRBV6-1; j_gene: TRBJ2-1; CDR3aa: CASIALTGSNEQFF; CDR3nt: TGTGCCAGCATAGCTCTCACAGGGTCCAATGAGCAGTTCTTC
abundance: .; d_gene: .; v_gene: TRBV4-1; j_gene: TRBJ2-4; CDR3aa: CASSQGRPRGLAKNIQYF; CDR3nt: TGCGCCAGCAGCCAAGGGCGGCCTCGGGGACTAGCCAAAAACATTCAGTACTTC
abundance: .; d_gene: .; v_gene: TRBV13; j_gene: TRBJ2-7; CDR3aa: CASSNREEGYEQYF; CDR3nt: TGTGCCAGCAGCAACCGGGAAGAAGGCTACGAGCAGTACTTC
abundance: .; d_gene: .; v_gene: TRBV4-3; j_gene: TRBJ2-7; CDR3aa: CASSQDGGYEQYF; CDR3nt: TGCGCCAGCAGCCAAGACGGGGGCTACGAGCAGTACTTC
abundance: .; d_gene: TRBD1; v_gene: TRBV30; j_gene: TRBJ1-3; CDR3aa: CAWGDSNSSGNTIYF; CDR3nt: TGTGCCTGGGGGGACAGTAATAGTTCCGGAAACACCATATATTTT
abundance: .; d_gene: .; v_gene: TRBV28; j_gene: TRBJ1-5; CDR3aa: CASSPMNQPQHF; CDR3nt: TGTGCCAGCAGTCCCATGAATCAGCCCCAGCATTTT
abundance: .; d_gene: .; v_gene: TRBV6-1; j_gene: TRBJ2-6; CDR3aa: CASSQEGASHGRANVLTF; CDR3nt: TGTGCCAGCAGTCAAGAAGGAGCTAGCCACGGGCGTGCCAACGTCCTGACTTTC
abundance: few; d_gene: .; v_gene: TRBV27; j_gene: TRBJ2-3; CDR3aa: CASSLLGADTQYF; CDR3nt: TGTGCCAGCAGTTTACTAGGGGCAGATACGCAGTATTTT
abundance: few; d_gene: .; v_gene: TRBV5-1; j_gene: TRBJ2-2; CDR3aa: CASSLVAGLYTGELFF; CDR3nt: TGCGCCAGCAGCTTGGTGGCAGGCCTATACACCGGGGAGCTGTTTTTT
abundance: .; d_gene: TRBD2; v_gene: TRBV10-3; j_gene: TRBJ2-3; CDR3aa: CATGLAGGLGTDTQYF; CDR3nt: TGTGCCACGGGACTAGCGGGGGGGCTTGGCACAGATACGCAGTATTTT
abundance: .; d_gene: TRBD1; v_gene: TRBV7-9; j_gene: TRBJ2-7; CDR3aa: CASSFRDRLYEQYF; CDR3nt: TGTGCCAGCAGCTTCCGGGACAGGCTTTACGAGCAGTACTTC
abundance: .; d_gene: TRBD1; v_gene: TRBV5-1; j_gene: TRBJ1-1; CDR3aa: CASSTGGTEAFF; CDR3nt: TGCGCCAGCAGCACAGGGGGCACTGAAGCTTTCTTT
abundance: few; d_gene: .; v_gene: TRBV9; j_gene: TRBJ2-6; CDR3aa: CASSDQQGPGANVLTF; CDR3nt: TGTGCCAGCAGCGATCAACAGGGACCTGGGGCCAACGTCCTGACTTTC
abundance: .; d_gene: .; v_gene: TRBV7-9; j_gene: TRBJ2-3; CDR3aa: CASSLVVGDTQYF; CDR3nt: TGTGCCAGCAGCTTAGTTGTCGGGGATACGCAGTATTTT
abundance: .; d_gene: .; v_gene: TRBV5-6; j_gene: TRBJ2-1; CDR3aa: CASSLELRSNEQFF; CDR3nt: TGTGCCAGCAGCTTGGAACTTCGATCGAATGAGCAGTTCTTC
abundance: .; d_gene: .; v_gene: TRBV23-1; j_gene: TRBJ2-5; CDR3aa: CATGHNLGQYF; CDR3nt: TGCGCCACCGGACATAACCTAGGCCAGTACTTC
abundance: once; d_gene: TRBD1; v_gene: TRBV5-4; j_gene: TRBJ1-2; CDR3aa: CASSLTGGGYGYTF; CDR3nt: TGTGCCAGCAGCTTGACAGGGGGTGGCTATGGCTACACCTTC
abundance: once; d_gene: TRBD2; v_gene: TRBV19; j_gene: TRBJ2-7; CDR3aa: CASSIGLAGNYEQYF; CDR3nt: TGTGCCAGTAGTATCGGACTAGCGGGGAACTACGAGCAGTACTTC
abundance: .; d_gene: TRBD2; v_gene: TRBV4-1; j_gene: TRBJ2-1; CDR3aa: CASSQGTSQSYEQFF; CDR3nt: TGCGCCAGCAGCCAAGGGACTAGCCAGAGCTATGAGCAGTTCTTC
abundance: .; d_gene: TRBD1; v_gene: TRBV6-4; j_gene: TRBJ2-2; CDR3aa: CASKQGTANTGELFF; CDR3nt: TGTGCCAGCAAACAAGGGACAGCTAACACCGGGGAGCTGTTTTTT
abundance: .; d_gene: .; v_gene: TRBV7-9; j_gene: TRBJ1-2; CDR3aa: CASSPYMGDCGYTF; CDR3nt: TGTGCCAGCAGCCCTTATATGGGGGACTGTGGCTACACCTTC
abundance: .; d_gene: TRBD1; v_gene: TRBV16; j_gene: TRBJ2-2; CDR3aa: CASSQRTGANTGELFF; CDR3nt: TGTGCCAGCAGCCAACGAACAGGGGCGAACACCGGGGAGCTGTTTTTT
abundance: .; d_gene: TRBD2; v_gene: TRBV7-3; j_gene: TRBJ2-7; CDR3aa: CASRLGLAGGPNHEQYF; CDR3nt: TGTGCCAGCAGATTAGGGCTAGCGGGAGGGCCAAACCACGAGCAGTACTTC
abundance: .; d_gene: .; v_gene: TRBV7-9; j_gene: TRBJ1-1; CDR3aa: CASSTQGLNTEAFF; CDR3nt: TGTGCCAGCAGCACCCAGGGGCTGAACACTGAAGCTTTCTTT